This T cell receptor (beta chain) was sequenced during a study of blood T cell repertoires in COVID-19. The germline V gene encodes CDR1 WSHSY and CDR2 SAAADI. The CDR3 length is 15 residues. V lost 6 bases and J 4 bases, leaving 19 bases between the germline ends. The data were produced by immunoSEQ multiplex PCR, yet TCRdb's version contains in-frame clones alone and is incomplete. The sample lists approximately 190,000 clones, roughly four fifths occurring once. This chain joins TRBV10-2 and TRBJ2-7, with a tentative D call TRBD2 (6 bases). Sequencing input: peripheral blood. This TCR came from a woman aged 35 to 49 with acute or convalescent COVID-19. The CDR3 reads CASRKSPGLKYEQYF. Here the CDR3 DNA reads TGCGCCAGCAGAAAATCTCCGGGACTGAAGTACGAGCAGTACTTC.